The sequence of this T cell receptor beta chain was determined in a study of shared clonotypes between healthy human individuals. V was cut by 3 bases and J by 0 bases, with 10 bases left in between. The CDR3 has 15 residues. Per germline, CDR1 KGHSH and CDR2 LQKENI. In the original workflow: ImmunoSEQ gave junction-only sequences without quality scores, so filtering differed. Produced via immunoSEQ multiplex PCR; TCRdb's table is partial and in-frame only. V, J and clone size were drawn from that table, and D and trimming were deduced from the DNA. This sample has millions of clones; 93% occur once, and the top ten carry about 0.37%.

Sequenced input: naive CD4+ T cells from PBMCs. The subset was: CD45RA+ positively selected. This sequence originates from a young man in good health. Some clones in this sample may be carry-over from other donors' samples. V gene TRBV18 combines with J gene TRBJ2-3; D is undetermined. The CDR3 DNA reads TGTGCCAGCTCACCGGCTGCGGCGAGCACAGATACGCAGTATTTT. Protein product: CASSPAAASTDTQYF.